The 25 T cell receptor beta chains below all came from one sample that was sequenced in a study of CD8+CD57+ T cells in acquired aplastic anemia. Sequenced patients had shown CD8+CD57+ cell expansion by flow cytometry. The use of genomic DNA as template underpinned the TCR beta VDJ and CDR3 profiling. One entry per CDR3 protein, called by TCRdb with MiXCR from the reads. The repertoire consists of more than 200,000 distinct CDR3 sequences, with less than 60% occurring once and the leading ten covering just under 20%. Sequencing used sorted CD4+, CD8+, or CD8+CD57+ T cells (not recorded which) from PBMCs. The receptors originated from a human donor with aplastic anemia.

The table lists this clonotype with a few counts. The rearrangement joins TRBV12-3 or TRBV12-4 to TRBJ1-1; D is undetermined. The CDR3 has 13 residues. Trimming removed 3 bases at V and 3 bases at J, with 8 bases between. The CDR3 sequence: CASSFSMDTEAFF. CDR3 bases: TGTGCCAGCAGTTTCTCTATGGACACTGAAGCTTTCTTT.

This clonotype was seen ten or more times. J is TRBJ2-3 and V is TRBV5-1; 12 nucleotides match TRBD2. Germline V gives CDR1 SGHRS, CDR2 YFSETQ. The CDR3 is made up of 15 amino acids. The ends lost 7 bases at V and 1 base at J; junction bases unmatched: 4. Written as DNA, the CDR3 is TGCGCCAGCGGACTAGCGGGGTTCCGCACAGATACGCAGTATTTT. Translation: CASGLAGFRTDTQYF.

CDR3 region: CASSSGLAVSEQYF. Written as DNA, the CDR3 is TGTGCCAGCAGCTCGGGACTAGCGGTTTCCGAGCAGTACTTC. The J gene is TRBJ2-7, the V gene TRBV7-2; TRBD2 matches 11 bases. Germline V lookup: CDR1 SGHTA, CDR2 FQGNSA. J lost 6 bases, V lost 4 bases, and 5 bases had no gene match. The CDR3 consists of 14 residues.

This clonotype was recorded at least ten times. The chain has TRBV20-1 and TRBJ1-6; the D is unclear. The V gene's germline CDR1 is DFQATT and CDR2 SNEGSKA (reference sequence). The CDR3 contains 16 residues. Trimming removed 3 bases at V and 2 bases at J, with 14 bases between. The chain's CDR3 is CSASVHENTYNSPLHF. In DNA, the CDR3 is TGCAGTGCTAGTGTCCATGAAAATACCTATAATTCACCCCTCCACTTT.

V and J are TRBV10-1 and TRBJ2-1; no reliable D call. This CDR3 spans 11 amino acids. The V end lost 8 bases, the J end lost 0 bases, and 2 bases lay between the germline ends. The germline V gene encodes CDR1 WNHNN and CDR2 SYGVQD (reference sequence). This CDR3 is CASASYNEQFF. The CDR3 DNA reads TGCGCCAGCGCCTCCTACAATGAGCAGTTCTTC.

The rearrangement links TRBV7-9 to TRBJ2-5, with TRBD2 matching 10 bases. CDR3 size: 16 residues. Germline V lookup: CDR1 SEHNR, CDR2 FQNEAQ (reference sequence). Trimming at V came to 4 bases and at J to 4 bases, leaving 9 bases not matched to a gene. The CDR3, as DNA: TGTGCCAGCAGCTGGAAACCGGGACTAGCGATAGAGACCCAGTACTTC. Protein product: CASSWKPGLAIETQYF.

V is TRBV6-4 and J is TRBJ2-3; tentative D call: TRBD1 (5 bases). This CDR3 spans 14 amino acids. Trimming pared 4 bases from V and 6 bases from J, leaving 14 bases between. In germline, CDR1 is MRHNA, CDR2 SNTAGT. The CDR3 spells CASSGGGSADTQYF. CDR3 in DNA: TGTGCCAGCAGTGGGGGCGGTTCCGCGGATACGCAGTATTTT.

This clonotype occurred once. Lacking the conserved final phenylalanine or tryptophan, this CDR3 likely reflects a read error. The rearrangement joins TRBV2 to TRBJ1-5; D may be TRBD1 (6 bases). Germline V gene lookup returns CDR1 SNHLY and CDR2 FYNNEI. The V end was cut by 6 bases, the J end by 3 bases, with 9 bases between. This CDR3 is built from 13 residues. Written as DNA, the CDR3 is TGTGCCAGCAGGGGGGACAACAATCAGCCCCAGCATCTT. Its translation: CASRGDNNQPQHL.

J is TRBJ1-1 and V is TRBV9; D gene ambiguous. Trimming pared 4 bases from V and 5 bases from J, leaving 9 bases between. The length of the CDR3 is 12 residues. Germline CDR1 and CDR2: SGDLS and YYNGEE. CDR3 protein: CASSSGWTEAFF. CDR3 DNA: TGTGCCAGCAGCTCGGGTTGGACTGAAGCTTTCTTT.

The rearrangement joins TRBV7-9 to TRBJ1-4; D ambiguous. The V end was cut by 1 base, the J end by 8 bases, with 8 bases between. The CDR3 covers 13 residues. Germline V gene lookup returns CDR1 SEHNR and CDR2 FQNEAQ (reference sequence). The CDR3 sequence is CASSLGRGEKLFF. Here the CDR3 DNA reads TGTGCCAGCAGCTTAGGACGTGGGGAAAAACTGTTTTTT.

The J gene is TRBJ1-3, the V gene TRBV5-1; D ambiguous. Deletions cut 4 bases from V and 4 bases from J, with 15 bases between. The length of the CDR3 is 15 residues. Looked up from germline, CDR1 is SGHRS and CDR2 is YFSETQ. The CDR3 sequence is CASSPGPQAGNTIYF. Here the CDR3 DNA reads TGCGCCAGCAGCCCGGGTCCCCAGGCGGGAAACACCATATATTTT. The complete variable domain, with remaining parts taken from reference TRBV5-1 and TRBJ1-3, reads KAGVTQTPRYLIKTRGQQVTLSCSPISGHRSVSWYQQTPGQGLQFLFEYFSETQRNKGNFPGRFSGRQFSNSRSEMNVSTLELGDSALYLCASSPGPQAGNTIYFGEGSWLTVV.

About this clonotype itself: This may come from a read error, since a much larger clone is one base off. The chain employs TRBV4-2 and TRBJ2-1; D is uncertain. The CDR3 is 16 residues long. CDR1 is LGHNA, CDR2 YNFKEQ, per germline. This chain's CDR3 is CASSQEGWGSYSEQFF. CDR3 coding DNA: TGTGCCAGCAGCCAAGAGGGTTGGGGATCCTACAGTGAGCAGTTCTTC.

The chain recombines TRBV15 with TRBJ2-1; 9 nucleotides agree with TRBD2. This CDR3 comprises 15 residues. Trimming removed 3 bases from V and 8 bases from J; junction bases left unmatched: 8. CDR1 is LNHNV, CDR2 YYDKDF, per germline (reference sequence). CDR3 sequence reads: CATSSWTSDEDEQFF. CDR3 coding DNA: TGTGCCACCAGCAGCTGGACTAGCGATGAAGATGAGCAGTTCTTC.

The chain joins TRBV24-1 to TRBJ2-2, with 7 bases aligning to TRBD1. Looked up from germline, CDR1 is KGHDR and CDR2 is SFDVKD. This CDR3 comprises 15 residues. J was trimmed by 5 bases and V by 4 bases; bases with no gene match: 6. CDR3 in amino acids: CATSEGTVLTGELFF. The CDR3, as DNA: TGTGCCACCAGTGAGGGGACAGTATTGACCGGGGAGCTGTTTTTT.

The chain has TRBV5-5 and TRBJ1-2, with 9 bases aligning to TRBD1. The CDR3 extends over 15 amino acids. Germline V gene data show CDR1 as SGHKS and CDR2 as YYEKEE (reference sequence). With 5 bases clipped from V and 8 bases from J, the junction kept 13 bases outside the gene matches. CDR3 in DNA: TGTGCCAGCAGTCTAGATGAAGGGACAGGGAAGGGCTACACCTTC. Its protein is CASSLDEGTGKGYTF.

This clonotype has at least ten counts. The CDR3 region has the DNA TGTGCCAGCAGCTTGGGGACTAGCGGTGGTGGGGACACCGGGGAGCTGTTTTTT. Encoded protein: CASSLGTSGGGDTGELFF. The chain has TRBV5-4 and TRBJ2-2, with 10 bases identical to TRBD2. The CDR3 runs 18 residues. Germline assignment: CDR1 SGHNT and CDR2 YYREEE (reference sequence). V lost 0 bases to trimming and J lost 3 bases; unmatched junction nucleotides: 8. Together with reference TRBV5-4 and TRBJ2-2, the CDR3 gives the full variable domain: ETGVTQSPTHLIKTRGQQVTLRCSSQSGHNTVSWYQQALGQGPQFIFQYYREEENGRGNFPPRFSGLQFPNYSSELNVNALELDDSALYLCASSLGTSGGGDTGELFFGEGSRLTVL.

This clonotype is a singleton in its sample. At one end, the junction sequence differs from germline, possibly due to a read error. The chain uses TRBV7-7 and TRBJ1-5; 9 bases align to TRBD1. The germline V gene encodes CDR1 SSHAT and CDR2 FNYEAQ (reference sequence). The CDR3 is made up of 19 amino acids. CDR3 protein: CASSHPGQGTGTVRQPQHF. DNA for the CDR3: TGTGCTAGCAGCCATCCGGGACAGGGCACCGGGACAGTAAGACAGCCCCAGCATTTT.

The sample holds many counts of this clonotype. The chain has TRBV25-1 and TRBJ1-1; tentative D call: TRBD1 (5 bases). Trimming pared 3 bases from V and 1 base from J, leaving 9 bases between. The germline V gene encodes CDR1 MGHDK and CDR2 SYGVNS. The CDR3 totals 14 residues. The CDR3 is CASSDGGTNTEAFF. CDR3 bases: TGTGCCAGCAGTGACGGCGGGACGAACACTGAAGCTTTCTTT.

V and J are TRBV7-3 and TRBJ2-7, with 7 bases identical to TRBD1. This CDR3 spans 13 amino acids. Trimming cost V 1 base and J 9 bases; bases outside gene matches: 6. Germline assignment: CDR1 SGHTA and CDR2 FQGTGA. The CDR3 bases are TGTGCCAGCAGCTTAAAGGGGGACAGAAGGCAGTACTTC. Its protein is CASSLKGDRRQYF.

DNA of the CDR3: TGTGCCAGCAGTTTCCCCCGAAGCCGACAGCCAAATGAAAAACTGTTTTTT. As protein: CASSFPRSRQPNEKLFF. The chain links TRBV12-3 or TRBV12-4 to TRBJ1-4; a possible D gene is TRBD1 (5 bases). The germline V and J ends were trimmed by 3 bases and 5 bases, with 19 bases remaining between them. The CDR3 is 17 residues long.

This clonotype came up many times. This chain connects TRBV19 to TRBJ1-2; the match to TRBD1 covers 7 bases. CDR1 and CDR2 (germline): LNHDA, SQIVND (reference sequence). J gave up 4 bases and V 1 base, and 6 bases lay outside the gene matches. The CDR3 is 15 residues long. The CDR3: CASSIGTGQSYGYTF. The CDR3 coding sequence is TGTGCCAGTAGTATAGGGACAGGACAATCCTATGGCTACACCTTC. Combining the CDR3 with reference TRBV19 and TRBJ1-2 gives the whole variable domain DGGITQSPKYLFRKEGQNVTLSCEQNLNHDAMYWYRQDPGQGLRLIYYSQIVNDFQKGDIAEGYSVSREKKESFPLTVTSAQKNPTAFYLCASSIGTGQSYGYTFGSGTRLTVV.

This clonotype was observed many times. CDR3 protein: CASSQDFDRAYGYTF. The CDR3 DNA is TGTGCCAGCAGCCAAGACTTCGACAGGGCCTATGGCTACACCTTC. This chain links TRBV14 with TRBJ1-2, with 7 bases fitting TRBD1. Per the germline V gene, CDR1 is SGHDN and CDR2 is FVKESK. The CDR3 spans 15 residues. The junction had 5 bases not matched to a gene; V was cut back by 0 bases and J by 4 bases.

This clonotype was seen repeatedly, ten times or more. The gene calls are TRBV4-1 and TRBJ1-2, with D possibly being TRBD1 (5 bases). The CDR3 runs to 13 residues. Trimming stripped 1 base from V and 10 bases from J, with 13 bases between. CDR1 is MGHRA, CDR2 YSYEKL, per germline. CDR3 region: CASSQGPDGTYTF. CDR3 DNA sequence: TGCGCCAGCAGCCAAGGGCCGGACGGGACCTACACCTTC.

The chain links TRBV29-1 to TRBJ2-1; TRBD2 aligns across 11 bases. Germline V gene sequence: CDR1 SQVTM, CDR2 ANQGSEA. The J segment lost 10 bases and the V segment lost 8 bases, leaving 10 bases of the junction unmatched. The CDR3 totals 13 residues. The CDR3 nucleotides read TGCAGCTGCTTAGCGGGAGGGCGCGGGGAGCAGTTCTTC. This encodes CSCLAGGRGEQFF.

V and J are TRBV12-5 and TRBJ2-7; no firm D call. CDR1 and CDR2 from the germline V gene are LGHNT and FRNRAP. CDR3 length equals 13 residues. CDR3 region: CASSWRRSYEQYV. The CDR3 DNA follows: TGTGCCAGCAGTTGGAGACGGTCCTACGAGCAGTACGTC.